This TCR beta chain was retrieved from a study of blood T cell repertoires in COVID-19. Clones were sequenced by immunoSEQ multiplex PCR, and TCRdb holds only the in-frame ones, with some missing. In the table there are fewer than 250,000 clones, approximately 88% of which are singletons. Individuals drawn from about 26 US areas were roughly 18 to 95 years old. Participant reports of clinical history set cohort assignment. No more than 2 weeks before study entry, exposed participants had met a case of COVID-19. V lost 8 bases to trimming and J lost 2 bases; unmatched junction nucleotides: 12. Germline loops: CDR1 MDHEN, CDR2 SYDVKM. CDR3 size: 16 residues.

The chain uses TRBV28 and TRBJ2-5, with 9 bases identical to TRBD2. Sequenced sample: PBMCs or T cells enriched from blood (not recorded which). The source of this sequence is a woman under 40 who had been exposed to COVID-19. CDR3 protein: CASASGVAGVQETQYF. CDR3 DNA: TGTGCCAGCGCATCTGGGGTAGCGGGAGTTCAAGAGACCCAGTACTTC.